The following is a T cell receptor (beta chain) sequence with its context. The data originate from a study of blood T cells in healthy people across ages. Primers used in a second PCR of roughly 6 to 12 cycles were a sample-barcoded 5' primer and a J-beta primer mix. Researchers report that a template-switch adaptor with 12 random nucleotides tagged each cDNA molecule. One entry per CDR3 protein, called by TCRdb with MiXCR from the 5' RACE reads. The table records fewer than 1,200,000 distinct CDR3 sequences, 25% of them present only once. The CDR3 length is 15 residues. V was pared by 4 bases and J by 7 bases, with 16 bases between. Germline V gives CDR1 SGHTA, CDR2 FQGNSA. Donors were systemically healthy Caucasian individuals from Russia aged roughly 6 to 90 years. There were at least 5.5 micrograms of total RNA extracted from every sample. This sample also belongs to another study, concerning T cells of mothers and their children.

J is TRBJ2-2 and V is TRBV7-2; D perhaps matches TRBD1 (5 bases). Sequenced material: blood. The receptor's source is a girl aged 2 to 10 in good health. The CDR3 DNA is TGTGCCAGCAGCTCCCCCCAGGGAATGGACGGGGAGCTGTTTTTT. It codes for CASSSPQGMDGELFF.